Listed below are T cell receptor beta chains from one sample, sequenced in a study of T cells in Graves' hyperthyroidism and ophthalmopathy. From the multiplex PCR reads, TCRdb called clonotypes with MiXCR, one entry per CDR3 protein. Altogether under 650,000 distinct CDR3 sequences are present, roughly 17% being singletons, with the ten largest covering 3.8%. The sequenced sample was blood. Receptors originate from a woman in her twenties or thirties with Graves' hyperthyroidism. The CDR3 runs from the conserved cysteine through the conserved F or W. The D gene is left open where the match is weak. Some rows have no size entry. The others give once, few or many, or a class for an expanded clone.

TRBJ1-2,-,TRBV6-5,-,TGTGCCAGCAGTCACCCAGAACTAAGGGAGAAACTTTCTGGCTACACCTTC,CASSHPELREKLSGYTF
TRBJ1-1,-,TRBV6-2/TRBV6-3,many,TGTGCCAGCAGTCTCGAGAGCGGACGCATGAACACTGAAGCTTTCTTT,CASSLESGRMNTEAFF
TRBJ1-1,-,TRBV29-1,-,TGCAGACCCCGGGCGGCTTTCTTT,CRPRAAFF
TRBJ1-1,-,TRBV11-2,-,TGTGCCAGCAGCTTAAGCCTAACATTGAACACTGAAGCTTTCTTT,CASSLSLTLNTEAFF
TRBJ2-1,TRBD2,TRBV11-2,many,TGTGCCAGCAGCTTTAGTAGAGCGGGCGGGGGTCACAATGAGCAGTTCTTC,CASSFSRAGGGHNEQFF
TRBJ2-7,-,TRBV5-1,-,TGCGCCAGCAGCTGGAGTAGCGGCTCCTACGAGCAGTACTTC,CASSWSSGSYEQYF
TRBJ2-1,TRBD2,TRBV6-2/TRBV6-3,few,TGTGTCAGCACCCAAGGACTAGCGGGTTCGGGTGAGCAGTTCTTC,CVSTQGLAGSGEQFF
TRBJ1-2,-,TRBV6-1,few,TGTGCCAGCGGGCAGCTCTATGGCTACACCTTC,CASGQLYGYTF
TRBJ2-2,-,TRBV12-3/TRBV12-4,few,TGTGCCACCAGTTCCTTCCAAACCGGGGAGCTGTTTTTT,CATSSFQTGELFF
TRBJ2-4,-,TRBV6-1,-,TGTGCCAGCAATATGGCAGACATTCAGTACTTC,CASNMADIQYF
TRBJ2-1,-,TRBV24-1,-,TGTGCCACCAGTGATTTATATGAGCAGTTCTTC,CATSDLYEQFF
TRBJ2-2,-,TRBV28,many,TGTGCCAGCAGTTCCCCGGGGCTCACCGGGGAGCTGTTTTTT,CASSSPGLTGELFF
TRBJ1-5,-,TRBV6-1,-,TGTGCCAGCAGTGAAACTTTGGGGGGCGCGGGAAATCAGCCCCAGCATTTT,CASSETLGGAGNQPQHF
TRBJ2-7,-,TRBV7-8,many,TGTGCCAGCAGCTTATGGGACACCTACGAGCAGTACTTC,CASSLWDTYEQYF
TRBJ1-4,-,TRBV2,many,TGTGCCAGCACATGGGAAGCTAATGAAAAACTGTTTTTT,CASTWEANEKLFF
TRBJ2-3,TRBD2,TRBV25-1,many,TGTGCCAGCAGTGATGCTCTAGCGGGAGGGCCGGATACGCAGTATTTT,CASSDALAGGPDTQYF
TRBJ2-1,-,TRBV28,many,TGTGCCAGCAGTTCCCTAGGAGGAACGAACTACAATGAGCAGTTCTTC,CASSSLGGTNYNEQFF
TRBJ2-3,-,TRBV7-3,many,TGTGCCAGCAGCTTTCGGGGGTACACAGATACGCAGTATTTT,CASSFRGYTDTQYF
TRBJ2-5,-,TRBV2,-,TGTGCCAGCAGCTTCCTGATATCCCAAGAGACCCAGTACTTC,CASSFLISQETQYF
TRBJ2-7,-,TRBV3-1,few,TGTGCCGGCAGCCGCAGACCTTCCTACGAGCAGTACTTC,CAGSRRPSYEQYF
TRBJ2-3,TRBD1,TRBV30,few,TGTGCCTGGACTCCACCCGGGACAGGGTACTTAGATACGCAGTATTTT,CAWTPPGTGYLDTQYF
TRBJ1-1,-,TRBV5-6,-,TGTGCCAGCAGCTTCTCCGGCAGCCGAGGGACTGAAGCTTTCTTT,CASSFSGSRGTEAFF
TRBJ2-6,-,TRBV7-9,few,TGTGCCAGCAGCTTGTTAAGGGGGGGACAGCTGCTCTCTGGGGCCAACGTCCTGACTTTC,CASSLLRGGQLLSGANVLTF
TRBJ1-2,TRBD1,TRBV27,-,TGTGCCAGCAGTTCAGCAGGGGGTGGCTACACCTTC,CASSSAGGGYTF
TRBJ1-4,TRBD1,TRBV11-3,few,TGTGCCAGCAGCCTAAAACAGGGGTATAATGAAAAACTGTTTTTT,CASSLKQGYNEKLFF
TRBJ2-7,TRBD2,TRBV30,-,TGTGCCTGGAGGAACCGTCTAGCGGGAGGCGCCTACGAGCAGTACTTC,CAWRNRLAGGAYEQYF
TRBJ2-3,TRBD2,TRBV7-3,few,TGTGCCAGCAGCTTAACCCCGGGACTAGCGGGAGTCCCCCAGTATTTT,CASSLTPGLAGVPQYF
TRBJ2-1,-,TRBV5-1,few,TGCGCCAGCAGCCCACACCGGGAGCCCCTCAAAGGGCAGTTCTTC,CASSPHREPLKGQFF
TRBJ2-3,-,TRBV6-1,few,TGTGCCAGCAGTGAATCTTATACGCAGTATTTT,CASSESYTQYF
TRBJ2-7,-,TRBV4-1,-,TGCGCCAGCAGCCAAGGCTACAGCTCCTACGAGCAGTACTTC,CASSQGYSSYEQYF
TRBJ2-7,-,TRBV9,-,TGTGCCAGCAGCGTTGGTACAGCGACCTACGAGCAGTACTTC,CASSVGTATYEQYF
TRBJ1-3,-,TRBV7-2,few,TGTGCCAGCAGCCCACTTCAGGGAACCGGAAACACCATATATTTT,CASSPLQGTGNTIYF
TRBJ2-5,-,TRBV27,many,TGTGCCAGCAGTTTCTCCGGGCCCTCAGGGACCCAGTACTTC,CASSFSGPSGTQYF
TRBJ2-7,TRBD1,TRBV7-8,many,TGTGCCAGCAGCAATGACAGGGTTCTTTCCTACGAGCAGTACTTC,CASSNDRVLSYEQYF
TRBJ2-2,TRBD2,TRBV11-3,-,TGTGCCAGCAGCGCCACCCGGGGGGGCGGGATCGTCGGGGAGCTGTTTTTT,CASSATRGGGIVGELFF
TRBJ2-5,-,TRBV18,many,TGTGCCAGCTCACCCGGCATGGGAGAGACCCAGTACTTC,CASSPGMGETQYF
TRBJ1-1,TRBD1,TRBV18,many,TGTGCCAGCTCACCGACAACAGGGGAGTGGGCTTTCTTT,CASSPTTGEWAFF
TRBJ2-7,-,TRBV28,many,TGTGCCAGCAGTGTCTCCTTCTACGAGCAGTACTTC,CASSVSFYEQYF
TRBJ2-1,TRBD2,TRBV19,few,TGTGCCAGTAGGCCGACTAGCGGGAGGGCCACCTACAATGAGCAGTTCTTC,CASRPTSGRATYNEQFF
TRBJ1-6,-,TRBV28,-,TGTGCCAGCAGTTTAAGGGGGACTGGTAATTCACCCCTCCACTTT,CASSLRGTGNSPLHF
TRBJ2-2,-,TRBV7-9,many,TGTGCCAGCAGCTTAGGGGACGTCGGGGAGCTGTTTTTT,CASSLGDVGELFF
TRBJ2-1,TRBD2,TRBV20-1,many,TGCAGTGCTAGAGTTGCGGGAGTGGGTGAGCAGTTCTTC,CSARVAGVGEQFF
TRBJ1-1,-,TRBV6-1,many,TGTGCCAGCAGTGAATTAAACACTGAAGCTTTCTTT,CASSELNTEAFF
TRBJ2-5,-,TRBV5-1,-,TGCGCCAGCACTAGGGCGGCCCCCCAAGAGACCCAGTACTTC,CASTRAAPQETQYF
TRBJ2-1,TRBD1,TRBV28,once,TGTGCCAGCAGTTTAGGTCTTGGCAGGGGGCCCTACAATGAGCAGTTCTTC,CASSLGLGRGPYNEQFF
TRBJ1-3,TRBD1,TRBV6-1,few,TGTGCCAGCAGTCGGGGGACAGGGGGAAACACCATATATTTT,CASSRGTGGNTIYF
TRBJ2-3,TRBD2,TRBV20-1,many,TGCAGTGCTAGAGATCGAAGGACTAGCGCCACAGATACGCAGTATTTT,CSARDRRTSATDTQYF
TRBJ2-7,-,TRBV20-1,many,TGCAGTGCTAGAGAAGGAGAAGCGGTTTCCGAGCAGTACTTC,CSAREGEAVSEQYF
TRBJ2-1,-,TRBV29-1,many,TGCAGCGTTGGGCTACGTTCCTACAATGAGCAGTTCTTC,CSVGLRSYNEQFF
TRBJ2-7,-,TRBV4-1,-,TGCGCCAGCAGCCATAACCGGGCCGAGGTGTCCGAGCAGTACTTC,CASSHNRAEVSEQYF
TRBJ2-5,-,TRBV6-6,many,TGTGCCAGCAGTTACGGAACCTCCATCGGGACCCAGTACTTC,CASSYGTSIGTQYF
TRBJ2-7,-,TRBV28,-,TGTGCCAGCAGTTTAGGACGAACCGAGCAGTACTTC,CASSLGRTEQYF
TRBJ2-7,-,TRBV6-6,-,TGTGCCAGCAGTTACAGACAGCCCGTCTACGAGCAGTACTTC,CASSYRQPVYEQYF
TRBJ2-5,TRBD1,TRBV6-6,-,TGTGCCAGCAGTTACTCGGGACAGGGGTACTTC,CASSYSGQGYF